This T cell receptor beta chain was captured by sequencing in a study of blood T cell repertoires in COVID-19. Only in-frame clones appear in the TCRdb table, and some are missing; sequencing was by immunoSEQ multiplex PCR. The profile covers some 76,000 clones, with about nine tenths appearing a single time and approximately 11% taken by the ten largest. The CDR3 is 13 residues long. Germline values: CDR1 SGHRS, CDR2 YFSETQ. V gave up 2 bases and J gave up 5 bases, with 10 bases separating them. The TCR sequence derives from a woman aged 18 to 35 with acute or convalescent COVID-19. Sequencing used peripheral blood. This chain joins TRBV5-1 and TRBJ1-2, with a possible D match to TRBD1 (5 bases). The CDR3 loop reads CASSFSGGYGYTF. The CDR3 DNA follows: TGCGCCAGCAGCTTCAGCGGGGGGTATGGCTACACCTTC.